Following are 13 T cell receptor beta chains from one sample sequenced in a study of T-cell memory formation after mild COVID-19 (dated by TCRdb to the early 2020s). Receptor libraries were prepared by 5' RACE. Sequenced on an Illumina NovaSeq 6000. TCRdb itself trimmed the public reads at Q25 with fastp, ran MiXCR and retained productive beta chains. Duplicate CDR3 protein sequences are folded into a single record with the most common DNA and genes. The sample contains some 340,000 distinct CDR3 sequences, around 13% of them found a single time. Jointly, the top ten make up 20% to 25% of the sample. The source material was PBMCs or a T cell subset sorted from them (not recorded which). These receptor sequences come from a man aged 18 to 35 who had mild COVID-19 (a few samples of this study predate the infection). The sample titles of this study are shuffled in the database, so cell type and time point are left out; the donor was told from shared clones.

This clonotype has a handful of counts. The V and J genes are TRBV7-2 and TRBJ1-2; D not resolved. CDR3 size: 14 residues. The germline gives CDR1 SGHTA, CDR2 FQGNSA. V was trimmed by 1 base and J by 4 bases, leaving 10 bases between them. The CDR3 sequence: CASSLGLRFYGYTF. The CDR3 DNA follows: TGTGCCAGCAGCTTAGGACTACGGTTCTATGGCTACACCTTC.

This chain uses TRBV16 with TRBJ2-4; D call uncertain. Trimming stripped 2 bases from V and 2 bases from J, with 16 bases between. CDR3 length: 17 amino acids. The germline gives CDR1 KGHSY, CDR2 FQNENV. The CDR3 DNA sequence: TGTGCCAGCAGCCAAGATCGGTTTTCTGGGCCCAAAAACATTCAGTACTTC. Its translation: CASSQDRFSGPKNIQYF.

This clonotype was picked up a small number of times. The chain recombines TRBV9 with TRBJ2-5, with D hard to call. Germline V gives CDR1 SGDLS, CDR2 YYNGEE. The CDR3 consists of 15 residues. V lost 4 bases and J 4 bases, leaving 17 bases between the germline ends. The CDR3 sequence is CASSPHDGLGETQYF. CDR3 sequence (DNA): TGTGCCAGCAGCCCCCACGATGGGCTCGGAGAGACCCAGTACTTC.

CDR3 sequence: CSARQDSGANVLTF. CDR3 DNA: TGCAGTGCTCGACAGGACTCTGGGGCCAACGTCCTGACTTTC. This chain connects TRBV20-1 to TRBJ2-6; perhaps TRBD1 as D (6 bases). Trimming left V 5 bases short and J 0 bases short, with 8 bases between. CDR1 is DFQATT and CDR2 is SNEGSKA in the germline V gene (reference sequence). This CDR3 has 14 amino acids.

This clonotype was observed a handful of times. The chain uses TRBV7-2 and TRBJ2-2; D gene ambiguous. The germline CDR1 and CDR2 sequences are SGHTA and FQGNSA. V was cut by 0 bases and J by 5 bases, with 10 bases left in between. The CDR3 runs to 15 residues. The CDR3 nucleotides read TGTGCCAGCAGCTTAGCCGTGGGGAATACCGGGGAGCTGTTTTTT. Translated: CASSLAVGNTGELFF.

The table lists this clonotype with many counts. The rearrangement joins TRBV6-2 or TRBV6-3 to TRBJ2-3; the D is unclear. The germline gives CDR1 MNHEY, CDR2 SVGEGT. CDR3 length: 12 residues. V lost 6 bases and J 6 bases, leaving 10 bases between the germline ends. CDR3 region: CASSPTLDTQYF. In DNA, the CDR3 is TGTGCCAGCAGCCCCACCTTGGATACGCAGTATTTT.

This clonotype was counted between two and nine times. J is TRBJ2-3 and V is TRBV4-3; no clear D gene. The V and J ends lost 0 bases and 2 bases respectively, with 15 bases between them. CDR1 is LGHNA, CDR2 YSLEER, per germline. CDR3 length equals 17 residues. CDR3 amino acids: CASSQDLRGRATDTQYF. CDR3 nucleotides: TGCGCCAGCAGCCAAGATCTTCGTGGTCGAGCCACAGATACGCAGTATTTT.

This clonotype has just a few counts. V is TRBV7-2 and J is TRBJ1-4; 8 bases fit TRBD1. The junction had 8 bases not matched to a gene; V was cut back by 3 bases and J by 8 bases. CDR1 is SGHTA, CDR2 FQGNSA, per germline. The CDR3 has 15 residues. The CDR3 spells CASSFAGTGGEKLFF. CDR3 bases: TGTGCCAGCAGCTTTGCCGGGACAGGTGGAGAAAAACTGTTTTTT. Full variable domain (rest looked up from reference TRBV7-2 and TRBJ1-4): GAGVSQSPSNKVTEKGKDVELRCDPISGHTALYWYRQSLGQGLEFLIYFQGNSAPDKSGLPSDRFSAERTGGSVSTLTIQRTQQEDSAVYLCASSFAGTGGEKLFFGSGTQLSVL.

This clonotype turned up a few times. The CDR3 reads CASMADNEQFF. CDR3 bases: TGTGCCAGCATGGCCGACAATGAGCAGTTCTTC. The chain uses TRBV7-9 and TRBJ2-1; no clear D gene. The CDR3 contains 11 residues. Germline-derived CDR1 and CDR2 are SEHNR and FQNEAQ (reference sequence). Between the trimmed V and J ends, which lost 7 bases and 5 bases, there was a span of 6 bases.

This clonotype has just a few counts. This rearrangement joins TRBV11-2 to TRBJ2-1, with D perhaps being TRBD1 or TRBD2 (5 bases each). The length of the CDR3 is 16 residues. The germline gives CDR1 SGHAT, CDR2 FQNNGV. Trimming left V 3 bases short and J 10 bases short, with 22 bases between. In DNA, the CDR3 is TGTGCCAGCAGCTTCTCTGCGGGCCCGTCAGGGTCGGAGCAGTTCTTC. It specifies CASSFSAGPSGSEQFF.

In its sample, this clonotype was seen many times. The chain is built from TRBV5-6 and TRBJ2-4; a weak D match, TRBD2 (5 bases). The CDR3 spans 14 residues. V was trimmed by 0 bases and J by 1 base, leaving 5 bases between them. The germline gives CDR1 SGHDT, CDR2 YYEEEE. The chain's CDR3 is CASSLGGAKNIQYF. Written as DNA, the CDR3 is TGTGCCAGCAGCTTGGGCGGGGCCAAAAACATTCAGTACTTC.

This clonotype was observed a handful of times. The V gene is TRBV6-5, the J gene TRBJ2-7; D ambiguous. Germline loops: CDR1 MNHEY, CDR2 SVGAGI. Between the trimmed V and J ends, which lost 4 bases and 0 bases, there was a span of 10 bases. The CDR3 has 14 amino acids. The CDR3 here is CASSLHRSSYEQYV. In DNA form, the CDR3 reads TGTGCCAGCAGTTTACACAGAAGCTCCTACGAGCAGTACGTC.

The rearrangement uses TRBV7-9 and TRBJ1-2; no clear D. The germline gives CDR1 SEHNR, CDR2 FQNEAQ (reference sequence). The CDR3 consists of 13 residues. The V end was cut by 3 bases, the J end by 9 bases, with 14 bases between. For the CDR3, the DNA is TGTGCCAGCAGCTTGGGCAGAGGGATCAGCTACACCTTC. This codes for CASSLGRGISYTF.